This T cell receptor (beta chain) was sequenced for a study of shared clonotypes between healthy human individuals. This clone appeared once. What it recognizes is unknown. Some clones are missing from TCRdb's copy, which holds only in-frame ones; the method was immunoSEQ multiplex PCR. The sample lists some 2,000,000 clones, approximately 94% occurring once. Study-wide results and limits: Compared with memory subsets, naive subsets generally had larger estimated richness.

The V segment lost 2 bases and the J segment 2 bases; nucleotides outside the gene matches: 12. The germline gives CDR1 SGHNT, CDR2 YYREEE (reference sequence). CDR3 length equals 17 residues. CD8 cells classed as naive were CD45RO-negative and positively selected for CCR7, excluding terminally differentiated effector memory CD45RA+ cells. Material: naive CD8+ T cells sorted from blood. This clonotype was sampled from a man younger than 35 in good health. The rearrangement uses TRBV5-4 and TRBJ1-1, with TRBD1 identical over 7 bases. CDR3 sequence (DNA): TGTGCCAGCAGCTTAGGACAGGTATGGGAGGTTAACACTGAAGCTTTCTTT. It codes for CASSLGQVWEVNTEAFF.